Listed here are 5 T cell receptor beta chains from one sample, sequenced in a study of shared clonotypes between healthy human individuals. Profiled with immunoSEQ multiplex PCR; TCRdb holds only in-frame clones, not every one. The sample has approximately 2.5 million clones, roughly 93% seen once. Sequencing input: naive CD4+ T cells from PBMCs. As to subset: CD45RA+ positively selected. All receptors derive from a man aged 18 to 29 in good health. Some clones in this sample may be carry-over from other donors' samples.

With regard to this clone: This same CDR3 is encoded by further DNA sequences in the sample. V usage is TRBV28 and J usage is TRBJ1-4; D gene uncertain. The CDR3 has 12 residues. Germline V gene lookup returns CDR1 MDHEN and CDR2 SYDVKM. V lost 5 bases, J lost 0 bases, and 1 base lay in between. CDR3 nucleotides: TGTGCCAGCAGTGCAACTAATGAAAAACTGTTTTTT. This sequence encodes CASSATNEKLFF.

V usage is TRBV5-1 and J usage is TRBJ2-4, with D perhaps TRBD2 (5 bases). Looked up from germline, CDR1 is SGHRS and CDR2 is YFSETQ. This CDR3 is 15 amino acids long. V was cut by 0 bases and J by 7 bases, with 14 bases left in between. The chain's CDR3 is CASSLGIRGLNIQYF. The CDR3 DNA sequence: TGCGCCAGCAGCTTGGGAATACGGGGTTTGAACATTCAGTACTTC.

V is TRBV6-1 and J is TRBJ1-6; unclear D gene. V lost 4 bases, J lost 3 bases, and 10 bases lay in between. The germline CDR1 and CDR2 sequences are MNHNS and SASEGT. The CDR3 totals 15 residues. The CDR3 spells CASSASVIYNSPLHF. DNA of the CDR3: TGTGCCAGCAGTGCTTCGGTTATCTATAATTCACCCCTCCACTTT.

This chain links TRBV19 with TRBJ2-5; weak D call: TRBD1 (7 bases). Germline V CDR1 and CDR2: LNHDA, SQIVND (reference sequence). The length of the CDR3 is 15 residues. V lost 6 bases, J lost 2 bases, and 16 bases lay in between. The CDR3 DNA follows: TGTGCCAGTAGCAAAGGGGGGACAGCACAAGAGACCCAGTACTTC. It is translated as CASSKGGTAQETQYF.

The chain couples TRBV5-8 to TRBJ2-1, with 11 bases that match TRBD1. Per germline, CDR1 SGHTS and CDR2 YDEGEE. The CDR3 contains 16 residues. V gave up 4 bases and J gave up 5 bases; unmatched junction bases: 8. CDR3 nucleotides: TGTGCCAGCAGCCCCGGGACAGGGGGAAGGGACAATGAGCAGTTCTTC. Protein: CASSPGTGGRDNEQFF.